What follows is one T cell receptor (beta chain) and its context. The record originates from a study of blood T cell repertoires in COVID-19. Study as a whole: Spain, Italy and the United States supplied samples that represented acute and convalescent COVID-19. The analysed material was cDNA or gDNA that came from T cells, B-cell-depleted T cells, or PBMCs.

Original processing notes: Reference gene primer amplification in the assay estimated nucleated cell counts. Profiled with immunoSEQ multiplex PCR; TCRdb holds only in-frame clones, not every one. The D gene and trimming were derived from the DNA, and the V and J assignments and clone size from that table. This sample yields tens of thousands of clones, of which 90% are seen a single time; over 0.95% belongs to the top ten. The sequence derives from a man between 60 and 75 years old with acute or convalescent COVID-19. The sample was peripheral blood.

The CDR3 sequence is CASSLQGAKETQYF. The CDR3 region has the DNA TGCGCCAGCAGCCTACAGGGGGCGAAAGAGACCCAGTACTTC. The chain is built from TRBV5-1 and TRBJ2-5; 9 bases are a match to TRBD1. CDR1 and CDR2 (germline): SGHRS, YFSETQ. Trimming cost V 4 bases and J 3 bases; bases outside gene matches: 4. This CDR3 comprises 14 residues.